This T cell receptor (beta chain) is from a study of blood T cell repertoires in COVID-19 (dated by TCRdb to 2019 to 2021). Notes on the research overall: Collaborator samples came from the United States, Italy and Spain and covered acute and convalescent phases of COVID-19. The material from the prospective study consisted of cDNA or gDNA derived from T cells, B-cell-depleted T cells, or PBMCs. The dataset comprised deeply sampled blood TCRbeta repertoires from subjects exposed to, actively infected with, or recovered from COVID-19. The repertoires were made available in a free public database intended to serve as a resource for research on the immune response to SARS-CoV-2. The samples were drawn from two sources: the first 160 participants of the ongoing ImmuneRACE study, and 1,254 subjects contributed by 6 global collaborators. Sample metadata almost always included a de-identified subject ID, COVID-19 status, age in years and sex. Where available, HLA class I and class II types were taken from metadata supplied by the sample provider and were not determined by assay-based typing. Broad study findings and their caveats: Clinical and demographic metadata were provided uncurated, with the amount varying by source and participant.

TCRbeta CDR3 regions were amplified from genomic DNA using the immunoSEQ Assay, a bias-controlled multiplex PCR. In the original analysis: Within the assay, amplification of reference gene primers was used to estimate how many nucleated cells each sample contained. To quantify the absolute abundance of each unique TCRbeta CDR3 rearrangement, sequence reads were collapsed and filtered. For each sample, productive Simpson clonality was calculated as the square root of Simpson's diversity index over productive rearrangements. Here the immuneACCESS table is served through TCRdb, limited to in-frame sequences with V and J called. Missing clones are a known gap in these copies; in checked studies unresolved V genes cover under half, and the rest lacks a known reason. The V and J calls and clone size are taken from that table; D and trimming were inferred from the DNA. In all, the sample holds over 110,000 clones, and around 89% of those were seen once. Jointly, the top ten make up around 26% of the sample.

The collaborating institutions used their own protocols to collect whole blood in K2EDTA tubes. For TCRbeta analysis, collaborators shipped samples as frozen whole blood, isolated PBMCs, or DNA extracted from either of those sample types. Worth noting for this clone: No cognate antigen has been identified for it. Qualities for individual bases were not recorded, and no much larger clone is one base off.

Material: peripheral blood. The TCR was taken from a human donor in a cohort sampled during active COVID-19.

Here is the DNA: TGTGCCAGCAGCCCCCACAGGGCGGGCACTGAAGCTTTCTTT. Its product reads: CASSPHRAGTEAFF. The sequence joins TRBV7-2 to TRBJ1-1, with TRBD1 perhaps the D gene, on 6 matching bases. CDR1 and CDR2, looked up from the germline V gene, are SGHTA and FQGNSA. Spanning cysteine to phenylalanine, the CDR3 consists of 14 amino acids. Kept here is only the CDR3 DNA, which spans 42 bases and is read in frame from base 1. Trimming removed 5 bases from V and 4 bases from J, leaving 14 bases between the germline ends.